What follows are 21 T cell receptor beta chains derived from one specimen sequenced in a study of blood T cells in healthy people across ages. Through a sample-barcoded 5' primer and a J-beta primer mix, a second PCR was run for about 6 to 11 cycles. TCRdb re-called the 5' RACE reads through MiXCR, storing one row per CDR3 protein. The sample has 800,000 or so distinct CDR3 sequences, around 25% seen once. This sample also appeared in a second study, on T cells of mothers and their children.

The material sequenced was blood. The receptors shown here come from a boy younger than 18 in good health.

About this clonotype itself: The junction and the germline gene differ at one end; a read error may be behind it. The chain is built from TRBV2 and TRBJ1-1, with 7 bases aligning to TRBD1. Per the germline V gene, CDR1 is SNHLY and CDR2 is FYNNEI. This CDR3 has 15 amino acids. The CDR3 spells CASSGDTGVNTGAFF. The CDR3 DNA sequence: TGTGCCAGCAGCGGTGATACAGGGGTTAACACTGGAGCTTTCTTT.

This clonotype was seen at least ten times. This chain connects TRBV20-1 to TRBJ2-5, with D tentatively TRBD1 or TRBD2 (5 bases each). Matching the DNA end better, TRBJ2-7 makes the J call doubtful. The CDR3 runs 12 residues. CDR1 is DFQATT and CDR2 is SNEGSKA in the germline V gene (reference sequence). The CDR3 DNA sequence: TGCAGTGCTAGGAGGGGTTCCTACGAGCAGTACTTC. Translation gives CSARRGSYEQYF.

This clonotype was detected only a few times. The chain links TRBV4-1 to TRBJ2-5; 13 bases align to TRBD2. The J segment lost 1 base and the V segment lost 1 base, leaving 15 bases of the junction unmatched. Germline CDR1 MGHRA, CDR2 YSYEKL. This CDR3 is built from 21 residues. The CDR3, as DNA: TGCGCCAGCAGCCAAGGCTTATGGACCCGGACTAGCGGGGGAATCCAAGAGACCCAGTACTTC. It encodes CASSQGLWTRTSGGIQETQYF.

This clonotype turned up a few times. This chain links TRBV20-1 with TRBJ2-7, with D uncertain. Germline V lookup: CDR1 DFQATT, CDR2 SNEGSKA (reference sequence). The CDR3 runs to 15 residues. Trimming cost V 0 bases and J 0 bases, with 12 bases left between them. This CDR3 is CSARDTARTSYEQYF. Here the CDR3 DNA reads TGCAGTGCTAGAGACACGGCCAGAACCTCCTACGAGCAGTACTTC.

This chain joins TRBV6-5 and TRBJ2-1; 8 bases match TRBD2. V trimming: 5 bases; J trimming: 5 bases; junction bases outside the gene matches: 8. This CDR3 has 15 residues. Germline V CDR1 and CDR2: MNHEY, SVGAGI. CDR3 coding DNA: TGTGCCAGCAGTGGACTGGGGACTAGGAACAATGAGCAGTTCTTC. Protein: CASSGLGTRNNEQFF.

The V call is TRBV4-3, the J call TRBJ2-2; the D is unclear. The V gene lost 1 base and the J gene lost 5 bases, with 11 bases spanning the gap. CDR3 length: 15 residues. CDR1 is LGHNA, CDR2 YSLEER, per germline. The CDR3 reads CASSQVWGLTGELFF. Written as DNA, the CDR3 is TGCGCCAGCAGCCAAGTCTGGGGTTTGACCGGGGAGCTGTTTTTT.

Points on this clonotype: The junction departs from germline at one end; a sequencing error may be responsible. The chain carries TRBV18 and TRBJ2-5; D remains unclear. Per germline, CDR1 KGHSH and CDR2 LQKENI. There are 14 residues in the CDR3. The CDR3, as DNA: TGTGCCAGCTCACCACCACGAAACCAGGAGACCCAGTACTTC. Its translation is CASSPPRNQETQYF.

CDR3 in DNA: TGTGCCATCAGTCCGTCCGGGACAGGGCAACGGGAGACCCAGTACTTC. This translates into CAISPSGTGQRETQYF. The gene calls are TRBV10-3 and TRBJ2-5; TRBD1 agrees at 9 bases. V was clipped by 5 bases and J by 5 bases; unmatched bases: 12. The CDR3 covers 16 residues. The germline gives CDR1 ENHRY, CDR2 SYGVKD.

V usage is TRBV4-2 and J usage is TRBJ1-1; the D gene is possibly TRBD1 (5 bases). Germline V gives CDR1 LGHNA, CDR2 YNFKEQ. The V gene lost 0 bases and the J gene lost 0 bases, with 11 bases spanning the gap. The CDR3 sequence is 16 residues long. The CDR3 DNA sequence: TGTGCCAGCAGCCAAGAGGAGGGGATCATGAACACTGAAGCTTTCTTT. It specifies CASSQEEGIMNTEAFF.

This clonotype appeared a few times. V usage is TRBV28 and J usage is TRBJ2-7, with D perhaps matching TRBD1 or TRBD2 (5 bases each). With the DNA end fitting TRBJ2-5 better, the J assignment may be wrong. Germline CDR1 and CDR2: MDHEN and SYDVKM. This CDR3 region has 11 residues. In nucleotides, the CDR3 is TGTGCCATCCGGGGCCCAGAGACCCAGTACTTC. This translates into CAIRGPETQYF.

The V call is TRBV4-3, the J call TRBJ2-2, with a possible D match to TRBD1 (6 bases). This CDR3 region has 18 residues. CDR1 LGHNA and CDR2 YSLEER come from the germline V gene. Trimming cost V 0 bases and J 5 bases, with 19 bases left between them. The CDR3 DNA follows: TGCGCCAGCAGCCAAGAGTGGCCCGTAGGGGGTGGTACCGGGGAGCTGTTTTTT. It is translated as CASSQEWPVGGGTGELFF.

This chain uses TRBV5-1 with TRBJ1-1; 8 bases map to TRBD1. With 0 bases clipped from V and 1 base from J, the junction kept 8 bases outside the gene matches. Germline CDR1 SGHRS, CDR2 YFSETQ. The CDR3 runs 17 residues. CDR3 region: CASSLEGQVNWNTEAFF. As DNA, the CDR3 is TGCGCCAGCAGCTTGGAGGGACAGGTTAACTGGAACACTGAAGCTTTCTTT. Together with reference TRBV5-1 and TRBJ1-1, the CDR3 gives the full variable domain: KAGVTQTPRYLIKTRGQQVTLSCSPISGHRSVSWYQQTPGQGLQFLFEYFSETQRNKGNFPGRFSGRQFSNSRSEMNVSTLELGDSALYLCASSLEGQVNWNTEAFFGQGTRLTVV.

The J gene is TRBJ2-4, the V gene TRBV2, with 7 nucleotides matching TRBD2. The CDR3 has 13 residues. Germline CDR1 and CDR2: SNHLY and FYNNEI. Trimming at V came to 6 bases and at J to 4 bases, leaving 3 bases not matched to a gene. In DNA form, the CDR3 reads TGTGCCAGCAGCGGGGAGGGGAAAAACATTCAGTACTTC. Translation: CASSGEGKNIQYF.

This clonotype was counted only a few times. The chain employs TRBV3-1 and TRBJ2-7; D is uncertain. From germline, CDR1 is LGHDT and CDR2 YNNKEL (reference sequence). The CDR3 is made up of 13 amino acids. The V gene lost 2 bases and the J gene lost 7 bases, with 12 bases spanning the gap. The CDR3 nucleotides are TGTGCCAGCAGCCAATTCTACGCCGGGGAGCAGTACTTC. It codes for CASSQFYAGEQYF.

This clonotype was seen more than once but under ten times. The chain links TRBV28 to TRBJ2-5, with 8 bases identical to TRBD2. The DNA end is a closer match to TRBJ2-1, so the J assignment may be wrong. CDR3 size: 16 residues. Germline V gene data show CDR1 as MDHEN and CDR2 as SYDVKM. The CDR3 loop reads CASSLPSGGLRREQFF. CDR3 sequence (DNA): TGTGCCAGCAGTTTACCGAGCGGGGGACTCAGGCGGGAGCAGTTCTTC.

This chain uses TRBV6-2 or TRBV6-3 with TRBJ2-1, with 11 bases fitting TRBD2. Germline V gene lookup returns CDR1 MNHEY and CDR2 SVGEGT. V gave up 2 bases and J gave up 10 bases; unmatched junction bases: 1. This CDR3 spans 13 amino acids. The CDR3 DNA sequence: TGTGCCAGCAGTTACACTAGCGGGAGAGAGCAGTTCTTC. Translated, it gives CASSYTSGREQFF.

This chain joins TRBV7-9 and TRBJ2-3; the D is unclear. V was cut by 5 bases and J by 2 bases, with 14 bases left in between. In germline, CDR1 is SEHNR, CDR2 FQNEAQ (reference sequence). The CDR3 runs to 15 residues. CDR3 region: CASSAPLGITDTQYF. CDR3 DNA sequence: TGTGCCAGCAGCGCCCCGCTCGGTATCACAGATACGCAGTATTTT.

The chain is built from TRBV7-9 and TRBJ1-1, with no clear D. In germline, CDR1 is SEHNR, CDR2 FQNEAQ (reference sequence). The CDR3 consists of 13 residues. V lost 5 bases, J lost 0 bases, and 7 bases lay in between. The DNA for the CDR3 is TGTGCCAGCAGCGACAACCTGAACACTGAAGCTTTCTTT. Amino acid sequence: CASSDNLNTEAFF.

This rearrangement joins TRBV6-2 or TRBV6-3 to TRBJ1-2; D may be TRBD1 (6 bases). Trimming took off 4 bases at V and 8 bases at J, with 20 bases between the two ends. The CDR3 runs 15 residues. Germline loops: CDR1 MNHEY, CDR2 SVGEGT. The chain's CDR3 is CASSFSSQGAEGYTF. The CDR3 nucleotides are TGTGCCAGCAGTTTTTCGTCACAGGGCGCGGAGGGCTACACCTTC.

This clonotype has only a few counts. The rearrangement joins TRBV14 to TRBJ2-1; no clear D. V was pared by 3 bases and J by 7 bases, with 10 bases between. The CDR3 loop spans 13 amino acids. The germline V gene has CDR1 SGHDN and CDR2 FVKESK. The CDR3 coding sequence is TGTGCCAGCAGCCACTTAAGGCTAAATGAGCAGTTCTTC. Its protein product is CASSHLRLNEQFF.

The chain recombines TRBV11-2 with TRBJ1-1; D call uncertain. The CDR3 is made up of 13 amino acids. CDR1 and CDR2 from the germline V gene are SGHAT and FQNNGV. V dropped 0 bases and J dropped 7 bases, with 9 bases sitting between them. The CDR3 nucleotides are TGTGCCAGCAGCTTAGAGTTGTTCGGTGAAGCTTTCTTT. Protein sequence: CASSLELFGEAFF.